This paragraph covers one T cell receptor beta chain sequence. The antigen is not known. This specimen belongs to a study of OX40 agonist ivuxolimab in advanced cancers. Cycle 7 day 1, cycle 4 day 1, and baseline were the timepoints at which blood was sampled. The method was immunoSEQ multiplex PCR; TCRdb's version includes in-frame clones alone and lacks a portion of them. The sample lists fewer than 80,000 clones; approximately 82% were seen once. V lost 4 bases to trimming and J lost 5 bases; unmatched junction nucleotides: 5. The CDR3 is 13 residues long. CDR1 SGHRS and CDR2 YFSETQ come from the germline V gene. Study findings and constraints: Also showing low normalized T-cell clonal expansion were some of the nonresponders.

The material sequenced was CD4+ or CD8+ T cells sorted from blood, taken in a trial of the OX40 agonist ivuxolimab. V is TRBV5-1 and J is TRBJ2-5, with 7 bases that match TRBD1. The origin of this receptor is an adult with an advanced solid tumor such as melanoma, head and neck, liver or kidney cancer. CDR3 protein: CASSLGQAETQYF. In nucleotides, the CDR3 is TGCGCCAGCAGCCTCGGACAGGCCGAGACCCAGTACTTC.